Shown below are 9 T cell receptor beta chains from a single sample sequenced in a study of T-cell memory formation after mild COVID-19. TCRdb fed the 5' RACE reads into MiXCR, producing one record per CDR3 protein. In the table there are some 270,000 distinct CDR3 sequences, roughly 15% of which are singletons. The sample consisted of PBMCs or a T cell subset sorted from them (not recorded which). Receptor source: an adult woman who had mild COVID-19 (a few samples of this study predate the infection). Cell type and time point are not known.

The chain employs TRBV20-1 and TRBJ2-1; TRBD1 matches 9 bases. CDR3 length equals 16 residues. CDR1 DFQATT and CDR2 SNEGSKA come from the germline V gene (reference sequence). After removal of 3 bases from V and 5 bases from J, the junction contained 11 bases not matched to a gene. Written as DNA, the CDR3 is TGCAGTGCTAGTTGCCGCGGGGACAGGGTTCACAATGAGCAGTTCTTC. Amino acids: CSASCRGDRVHNEQFF.

This clonotype has a handful of counts. DNA of the CDR3: TGTGCCAGCAGCCAAACCGGGACTAGCGACACCGGGGAGCTGTTTTTT. This gives the protein CASSQTGTSDTGELFF. The V gene is TRBV4-2, the J gene TRBJ2-2, with 10 bases aligning to TRBD2. Germline V gives CDR1 LGHNA, CDR2 YNFKEQ. The V and J ends lost 2 bases and 3 bases, in that order; junction bases with no gene match: 3. This CDR3 is 16 amino acids long.

The rearrangement links TRBV28 to TRBJ2-3, with 12 bases aligning to TRBD2. The germline V gene encodes CDR1 MDHEN and CDR2 SYDVKM. V lost 6 bases and J lost 10; bases outside the gene matches: 5. The CDR3 has 13 residues. As DNA, the CDR3 is TGTGCCAGCAGACGGACTAGCGGGATGTCGCAGTATTTT. Its protein product is CASRRTSGMSQYF.

This clonotype came up many times. The chain uses TRBV7-3 and TRBJ2-1, with TRBD2 matching over 10 bases. Germline trimming cut 5 bases from V and 6 bases from J; bases unmatched to any gene: 13. Germline V gives CDR1 SGHTA, CDR2 FQGTGA. This CDR3 has 17 amino acids. CDR3 coding DNA: TGTGCCAGCAGCCCTCAAGGGCCTAGCGGGGGTGGCAATGAGCAGTTCTTC. It codes for CASSPQGPSGGGNEQFF.

This clonotype was found a few times. The CDR3 bases are TGCGCCAGCAGTGAGGTCGGGGGGTTGTACGAGCAGTACTTC. Its protein is CASSEVGGLYEQYF. J is TRBJ2-7 and V is TRBV10-2; TRBD2 aligns across 7 bases. The CDR3 runs to 14 residues. CDR1 and CDR2 from the germline V gene are WSHSY and SAAADI. The ends lost 2 bases at V and 4 bases at J; junction bases unmatched: 5.

V and J are TRBV24-1 and TRBJ2-5; 13 bases agree with TRBD2. V was clipped by 4 bases and J by 6 bases; unmatched bases: 4. In germline, CDR1 is KGHDR, CDR2 SFDVKD. This CDR3 is 15 amino acids long. This CDR3 reads CATSEGTSGVQTQYF. Here the CDR3 DNA reads TGTGCCACCAGTGAAGGGACTAGCGGGGTTCAGACCCAGTACTTC.

The V and J genes are TRBV24-1 and TRBJ1-5; maybe TRBD1 (6 bases). CDR3 length: 15 residues. Trimming removed 4 bases at V and 4 bases at J, with 13 bases between. The germline CDR1 and CDR2 sequences are KGHDR and SFDVKD. CDR3 loop: CATSDPGTQNQPQHF. The CDR3 DNA reads TGTGCCACCAGTGACCCCGGGACACAGAATCAGCCCCAGCATTTT.

The gene calls are TRBV20-1 and TRBJ1-2; 10 bases are shared with TRBD1. Per germline, CDR1 DFQATT and CDR2 SNEGSKA (reference sequence). This CDR3 spans 14 amino acids. V was clipped by 5 bases and J by 8 bases; unmatched bases: 11. The CDR3 protein is CSAQPGDRGRGYTF. DNA of the CDR3: TGCAGTGCTCAACCGGGGGACAGGGGAAGAGGCTACACCTTC.

The CDR3 coding sequence is TGTGCCAGCAGCATGACAGGCTTGCGCACAGATACGCAGTATTTT. Amino acids: CASSMTGLRTDTQYF. The J gene is TRBJ2-3, the V gene TRBV7-9; D is perhaps TRBD1 (6 bases). CDR1 and CDR2 (germline): SEHNR, FQNEAQ (reference sequence). V lost 5 bases to trimming and J lost 1 base, with 13 bases between them. CDR3 length equals 15 residues.